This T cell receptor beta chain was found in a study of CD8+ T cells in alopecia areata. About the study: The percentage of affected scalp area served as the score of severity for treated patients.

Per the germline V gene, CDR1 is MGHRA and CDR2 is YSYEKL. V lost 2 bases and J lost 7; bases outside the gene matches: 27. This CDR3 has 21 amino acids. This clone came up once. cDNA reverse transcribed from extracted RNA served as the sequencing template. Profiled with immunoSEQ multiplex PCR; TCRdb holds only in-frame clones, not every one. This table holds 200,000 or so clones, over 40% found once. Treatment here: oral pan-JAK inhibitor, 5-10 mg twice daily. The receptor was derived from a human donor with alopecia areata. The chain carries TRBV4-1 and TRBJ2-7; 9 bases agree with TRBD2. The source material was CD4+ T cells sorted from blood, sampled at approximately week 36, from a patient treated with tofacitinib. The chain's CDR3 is CASSQTLRGMVTSGHFREQYF. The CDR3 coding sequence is TGCGCCAGCAGCCAAACTCTCAGGGGAATGGTGACTAGCGGACATTTTCGGGAGCAGTACTTC.